This T cell receptor (beta chain) is from a study of T cell repertoires in cytomegalovirus infection. Looking at the study overall: Both CMV infection and a matching HLA type were indicated by public TCR beta signatures.

This clonotype was detected only a few times. The antigen is unknown. The V gene's germline CDR1 is MDHEN and CDR2 SYDVKM. V was shortened by 1 base and J by 2 bases, with 12 bases between the two germline ends. The CDR3 runs to 17 residues. MiXCR, run by TCRdb on the reads, gives a single entry per CDR3 protein. This repertoire shows 170,000 or so distinct CDR3 sequences, about a sixth found once; its top ten account for roughly a quarter. Regarding the study as a whole: Cumulated frequencies of public TCR beta families served to identify carriers of CMV plus the relevant HLA. Dominating the ex vivo response were HLA-C-restricted CMV-specific TCR beta clonotypes.

This chain uses TRBV28 with TRBJ1-6; D unclear. The specimen sequenced was CD8+ T cells from PBMCs. The receptor's source is a human donor in good health (CMV status not recorded). Some clones in this sample may be carry-over from other donors' samples. CDR3: CASSLLGISPYNSPLHF. The CDR3 nucleotides are TGTGCCAGCAGTTTATTGGGGATCAGCCCCTATAATTCACCCCTCCACTTT.